Reported below is one T cell receptor (beta chain). Its specificity is unknown. The CDR3 is 17 amino acids. Germline-derived CDR1 and CDR2 are GTSNPN and SVGIG (reference sequence). Losses at the gene ends were 2 bases for V and 4 bases for J; bases not matched to a gene: 6. Primers for the PCR totalled 60 Vbeta and 13 Jbeta. Profiled with immunoSEQ multiplex PCR; TCRdb holds only in-frame clones, not every one. The sample holds 100,000 to 150,000 clones; approximately 65% are singletons and the top ten take 1.5% to 1.7%. The data were taken from a study of cytomegalovirus exposure and HLA in healthy donors. Study information: Tens of millions of unique TCRs, all from HLA-typed donors, were included in an early release of the data.

Study-level findings and limits: The study put 150 to 200 TCR beta chains on its list as cytomegalovirus-associated. In a later analysis, at a false discovery rate of 0.05, under 20,000 TCR beta sequences matched HLA alleles. With later analysis, a missense DCLRE1C variant became linked to TCR beta V- and J-gene trimming.

The genes are TRBV30 and TRBJ2-1, with 15 bases that match TRBD2. The origin of this receptor is a young man in good health and CMV-seronegative. Sequenced material: PBMCs. The CDR3 DNA is TGTGCCTGGAGTCCCGGGACTAGCGGGAGGATATACAATGAGCAGTTCTTC. Translation gives CAWSPGTSGRIYNEQFF.